This T cell receptor beta chain stems from a study of T cell changes during pregnancy in multiple sclerosis. Only in-frame clones appear in the TCRdb table, and some are missing; sequencing was by immunoSEQ multiplex PCR. The data contain 35,000 to 40,000 clones, approximately 90% of them singletons. This CDR3 comprises 15 residues. The germline V gene encodes CDR1 MNHEY and CDR2 SMNVEV (reference sequence). V dropped 5 bases and J dropped 0 bases, with 13 bases sitting between them. The chain has TRBV27 and TRBJ1-2; D is perhaps TRBD1 (6 bases). The material sequenced was CD8+ T cells from peripheral blood mononuclear cells, taken in the third trimester of pregnancy. The clonotype was recovered from a female donor with multiple sclerosis, enrolled in a pregnancy study. The chain's CDR3 is CASSVAGTTNYGYTF. In DNA form, the CDR3 reads TGTGCCAGCAGTGTAGCCGGGACAACTAACTATGGCTACACCTTC.